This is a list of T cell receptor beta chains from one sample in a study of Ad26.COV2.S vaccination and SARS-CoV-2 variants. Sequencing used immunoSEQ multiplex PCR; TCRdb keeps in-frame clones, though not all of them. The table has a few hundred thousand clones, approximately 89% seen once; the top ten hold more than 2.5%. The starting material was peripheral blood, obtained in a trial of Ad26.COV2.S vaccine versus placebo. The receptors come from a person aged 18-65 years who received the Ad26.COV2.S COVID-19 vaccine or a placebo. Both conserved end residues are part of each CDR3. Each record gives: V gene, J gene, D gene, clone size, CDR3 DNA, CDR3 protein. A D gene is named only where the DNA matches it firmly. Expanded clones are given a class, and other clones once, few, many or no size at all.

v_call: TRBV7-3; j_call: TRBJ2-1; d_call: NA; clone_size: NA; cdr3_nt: TGTGCCAGCAGCTTAGCGGGGGCAGAGCAGTTCTTC; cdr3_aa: CASSLAGAEQFF
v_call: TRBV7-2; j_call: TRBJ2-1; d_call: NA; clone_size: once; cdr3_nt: TGTGCCAGCAGCTTAGGGACAGCGTACAATGAGCAGTTCTTC; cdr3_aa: CASSLGTAYNEQFF
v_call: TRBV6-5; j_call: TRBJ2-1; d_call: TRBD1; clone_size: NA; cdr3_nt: TGTGCCAGCAGGCGACAGGGGGCCTACAATGAGCAGTTCTTC; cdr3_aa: CASRRQGAYNEQFF
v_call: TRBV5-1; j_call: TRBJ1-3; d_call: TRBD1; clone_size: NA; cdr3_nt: TGCGCCAGCCAACAGGGGACCGGAAACACCATATATTTT; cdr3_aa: CASQQGTGNTIYF
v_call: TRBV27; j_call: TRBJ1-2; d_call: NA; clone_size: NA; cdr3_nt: TGTGCCAGCAGTTCTGAGGGGGGGGGCGGGTCGCGAAGCTATGGCTACACCTTC; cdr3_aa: CASSSEGGGGSRSYGYTF
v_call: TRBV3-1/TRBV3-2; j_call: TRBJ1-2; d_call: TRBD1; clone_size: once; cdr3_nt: TGTGCCAGCAGCCAGGGACAGAACTATGGCTACACCTTC; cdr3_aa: CASSQGQNYGYTF
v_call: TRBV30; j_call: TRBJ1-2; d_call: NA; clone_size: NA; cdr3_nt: TGTGCCTGGATAGGGGACGGAAACCTTAACTATGGCTACACCTTC; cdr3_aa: CAWIGDGNLNYGYTF
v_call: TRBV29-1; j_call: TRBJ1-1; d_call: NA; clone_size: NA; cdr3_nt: TGCAGCGTTGAATTAGGAGCTGAAGCTTTCTTT; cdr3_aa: CSVELGAEAFF
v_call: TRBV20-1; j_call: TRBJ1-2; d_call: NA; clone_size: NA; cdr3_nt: TGCAGTGCCGGGGACATAAATGGCTACACCTTC; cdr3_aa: CSAGDINGYTF
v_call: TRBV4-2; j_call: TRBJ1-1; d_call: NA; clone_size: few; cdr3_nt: TGTGCCAGCAGCCAAGATCCCACGGCCACGAACACTGAAGCTTTCTTT; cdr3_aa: CASSQDPTATNTEAFF
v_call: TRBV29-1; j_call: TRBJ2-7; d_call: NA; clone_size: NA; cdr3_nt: TGCAGCGTTGACCTCGGGACTCCTCACTACGAGCAGTACTTC; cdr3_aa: CSVDLGTPHYEQYF
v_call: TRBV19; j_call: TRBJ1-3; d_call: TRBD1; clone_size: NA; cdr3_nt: TGTGCCAGTATCCGGACAGGGGCTTCTGGAAACACCATATATTTT; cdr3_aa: CASIRTGASGNTIYF
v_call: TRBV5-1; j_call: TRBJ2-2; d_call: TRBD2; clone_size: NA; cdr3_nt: TGCGCCAGCAGCTTTCAAGCGGGGACGAACACCGGGGAGCTGTTTTTT; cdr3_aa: CASSFQAGTNTGELFF
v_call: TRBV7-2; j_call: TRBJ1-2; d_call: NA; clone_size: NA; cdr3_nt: TGTGCCAGCAGCCAAGACAAATACTATGGCTACACCTTC; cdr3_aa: CASSQDKYYGYTF
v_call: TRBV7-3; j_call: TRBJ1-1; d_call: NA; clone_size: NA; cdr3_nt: TGTGCCAGCAGCTTAAGGGGGCGCGACACTGAAGCTTTCTTT; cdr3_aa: CASSLRGRDTEAFF
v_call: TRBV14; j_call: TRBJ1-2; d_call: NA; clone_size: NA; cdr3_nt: TGTGCCAGCAGCCAAGATCGCTGGGGGTTGTATGGCTACACCTTC; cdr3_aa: CASSQDRWGLYGYTF
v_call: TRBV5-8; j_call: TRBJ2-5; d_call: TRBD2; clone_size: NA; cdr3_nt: TGTGCCAGCAGCCGGGGGACTAGCGCCCGAAACCAAGAGACCCAGTACTTC; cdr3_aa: CASSRGTSARNQETQYF
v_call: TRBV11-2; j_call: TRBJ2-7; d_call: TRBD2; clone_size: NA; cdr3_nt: TGTGCCAGCAGCTGGACTAGCGGGAACGACTACGAGCAGTACTTC; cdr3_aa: CASSWTSGNDYEQYF
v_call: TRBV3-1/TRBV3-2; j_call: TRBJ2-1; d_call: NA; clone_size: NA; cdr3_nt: TGTGCCAGCAGCCAAGGAAGGGGTGGGGTAGGTGAGCAGTTCTTC; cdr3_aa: CASSQGRGGVGEQFF
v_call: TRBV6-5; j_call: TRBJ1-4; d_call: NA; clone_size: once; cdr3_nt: TGTGCCAGCATTCTCATCGGCGGCGAAAAACTGTTTTTT; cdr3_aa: CASILIGGEKLFF
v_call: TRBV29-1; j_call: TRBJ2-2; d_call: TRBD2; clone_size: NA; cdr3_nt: TGCAGCGTTGAAGACCACTCACTAGCGGGGGAGCTGTTTTTT; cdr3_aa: CSVEDHSLAGELFF
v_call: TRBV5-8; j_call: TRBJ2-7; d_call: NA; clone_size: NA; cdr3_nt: TGTGCCAGCATCCGGGGCTACGAGCAGTACTTC; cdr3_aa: CASIRGYEQYF
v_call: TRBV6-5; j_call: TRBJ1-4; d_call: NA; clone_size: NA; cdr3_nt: TGTGCCAGCACCCCGGCAGGAACTAATGAAAAACTGTTTTTT; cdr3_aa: CASTPAGTNEKLFF
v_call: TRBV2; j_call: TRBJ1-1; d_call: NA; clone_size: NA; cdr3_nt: TGTGCCAGCAGCCACCCGAAGAAGGGCGGGCAGGAGGTAAACACTGAAGCTTTCTTT; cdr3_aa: CASSHPKKGGQEVNTEAFF
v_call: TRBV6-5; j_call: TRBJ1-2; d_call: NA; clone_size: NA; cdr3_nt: TGTGCCAGCAGTTACTCGGTCGAAGGGAGGTATGGCTACACCTTC; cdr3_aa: CASSYSVEGRYGYTF
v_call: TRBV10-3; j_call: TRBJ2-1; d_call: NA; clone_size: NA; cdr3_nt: TGTGCCATCAGTGACCCCAAGGGGCCGACCCACAATGAGCAGTTCTTC; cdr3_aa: CAISDPKGPTHNEQFF
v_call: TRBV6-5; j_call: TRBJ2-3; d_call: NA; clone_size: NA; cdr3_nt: TGTGCCAGCAGCCCCTTTGCGGTAGATACGCAGTATTTT; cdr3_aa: CASSPFAVDTQYF
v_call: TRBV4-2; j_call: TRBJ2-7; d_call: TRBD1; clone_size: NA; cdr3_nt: TGTGCCAGCAGCCAAATGACAGGGGACTCCTACGAGCAGTACTTC; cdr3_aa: CASSQMTGDSYEQYF
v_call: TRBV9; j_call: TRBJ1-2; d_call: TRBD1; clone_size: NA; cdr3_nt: TGTGCCAGCAGCGTAGAAACAGGGGGCTACGGTTATGGCTACACCTTC; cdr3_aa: CASSVETGGYGYGYTF
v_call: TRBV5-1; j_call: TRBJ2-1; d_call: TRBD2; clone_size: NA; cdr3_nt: TGCGCCAGCAGGGGTCCGGGAGGTACCAATGGGGAGCAGTTCTTC; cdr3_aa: CASRGPGGTNGEQFF